These T cell receptor beta chains were read from a single sample in a study of T cells in localized non-small cell lung cancer. Some clones are missing from TCRdb's copy, which holds only in-frame ones; the method was immunoSEQ multiplex PCR. The repertoire holds over a thousand clones, with about 24% as singletons. The sample was normal lung tissue next to the tumor, taken before any cancer treatment. Receptors originate from a man between 40 and 70 years old with stage III squamous cell lung carcinoma. Each CDR3 is given with its conserved first and last residue. Fields, in order: V gene, J gene, CDR3 protein.

V gene: TRBV7-2
J gene: TRBJ1-1
CDR3 protein: CASSAETGTEAFF

V gene: TRBV11-3
J gene: TRBJ2-2
CDR3 protein: CASKVGGANTGELFF

V gene: TRBV18
J gene: TRBJ2-3
CDR3 protein: CASSPRSSGSTDTQYF

V gene: TRBV4-1
J gene: TRBJ2-5
CDR3 protein: CASSQDGLAGGGRETQYF

V gene: TRBV19
J gene: TRBJ2-2
CDR3 protein: CASKSPTRPGELFF

V gene: TRBV7-4
J gene: TRBJ2-3
CDR3 protein: CASSFGGGSTDTQYF

V gene: TRBV6-8
J gene: TRBJ1-5
CDR3 protein: CASSYDSGTESYQPQHF

V gene: TRBV6-8
J gene: TRBJ2-7
CDR3 protein: CASSGGSGGSTGEQYF

V gene: TRBV6-8
J gene: TRBJ2-1
CDR3 protein: CASGVTSGGFNEQFF

V gene: TRBV18
J gene: TRBJ1-1
CDR3 protein: CASSLGQNTEAFF

V gene: TRBV19
J gene: TRBJ1-2
CDR3 protein: CASSTQGAYDYGYTF

V gene: TRBV11-1
J gene: TRBJ2-5
CDR3 protein: CASSPGGLQETQYF

V gene: TRBV28
J gene: TRBJ1-1
CDR3 protein: CASSLSQGRAEAFF

V gene: TRBV30
J gene: TRBJ1-5
CDR3 protein: CAWSATRGSQHF

V gene: TRBV6-8
J gene: TRBJ1-1
CDR3 protein: CAIYEGPGTEAFF

V gene: TRBV30
J gene: TRBJ1-5
CDR3 protein: CAWSQYNQPQHF